A selection of T cell receptor beta chains follows, all from one sample in a study of neoadjuvant anti-PD-1 for oral cavity cancer. Using immunoSEQ multiplex PCR, the repertoire was profiled, and TCRdb retains in-frame clones only, with some absent. The data contain over 11,000 clones, 73% of them singletons. The sample here was PBMCs, taken after nivolumab (anti-PD-1) treatment. These receptors were obtained from a person between 40 and 85 years old with oral cavity squamous cell carcinoma. CDR3s include the opening cysteine and the closing phenylalanine or tryptophan. A D gene is named only where the DNA matches it firmly. Not every row has a clone size; where given, it reads once, few, many or a size class.

J,V,size,length,D,DNA,CDR3
TRBJ2-7,TRBV6-5,-,12,-,TGTGCCAGCAGCTCGAATCTCTACGAGCAGTACTTC,CASSSNLYEQYF
TRBJ1-1,TRBV6-1,-,15,-,TGTGCCAGCAGTGAACGGAGAGGGAAGGACGCTGAAGCTTTCTTT,CASSERRGKDAEAFF
TRBJ2-7,TRBV11-2,-,15,TRBD1,TGTGCCAGCAGCTTAGGGGGACAGCAGGATATCAACCAGTACTTC,CASSLGGQQDINQYF
TRBJ1-5,TRBV27,-,13,-,TGTGCCAGCAGTTTAGCCCGGCATCAGCCCCAGCATTTT,CASSLARHQPQHF
TRBJ2-7,TRBV15,-,17,-,TGTGCCACCAGCATCAGAGGTGGAGGGACCCACCTCTACGAGCAGTACTTC,CATSIRGGGTHLYEQYF
TRBJ2-1,TRBV28,-,18,TRBD1,TGTGCCAGCAACAAAAGGAGTCTGGACAGGAGCTATTACAATGAGCAGTTCTTC,CASNKRSLDRSYYNEQFF
TRBJ2-5,TRBV11-2,once,15,-,TGTGCCAGCAGCACGTTAGGGGGTTACCAAGAGACCCAGTACTTC,CASSTLGGYQETQYF
TRBJ2-1,TRBV11-2,few,14,TRBD1,TGTGCCAGCAGCAATCCGGACAGGGACAATGAGCAGTTCTTC,CASSNPDRDNEQFF
TRBJ1-5,TRBV10-1,few,19,-,TGCGCCAGCAGTGAGTGGACCCTAAGGGTTTCGATGGGCAATCAGCCCCAGCATTTT,CASSEWTLRVSMGNQPQHF
TRBJ2-2,TRBV27,-,14,-,TGTGCCAGCAGCCAACGAACCCCCACCGGGGAGCTGTTTTTT,CASSQRTPTGELFF
TRBJ2-2,TRBV2,-,14,-,TGTGCCAGCAGTGAAACCAGGGTTGGCGGGGAGCTGTTTTTT,CASSETRVGGELFF
TRBJ2-1,TRBV19,-,14,-,TGTGCCAGTACATATGGGACCGCCTACAATGAGCAGTTCTTC,CASTYGTAYNEQFF
TRBJ2-1,TRBV25-1,-,14,TRBD2,TGTGCCAGCAGTACCCGTGGGGGGGGCAATGAGCAGTTCTTC,CASSTRGGGNEQFF
TRBJ1-1,TRBV7-6,-,14,-,TGTGCCAGCAGCTCGACACAGGGTTCCGTTGAAGCTTTCTTT,CASSSTQGSVEAFF
TRBJ1-1,TRBV6-1,-,15,-,TGTGCCAGCAGTCCTAGGACAGAATCAGGCACTGAAGCTTTCTTT,CASSPRTESGTEAFF
TRBJ2-5,TRBV19,-,13,-,TGTGCCAGTAGTATTCGGGGCAGGGAGACCCAGTACTTC,CASSIRGRETQYF